Listed below are T cell receptor beta chains from one sample, sequenced in a study of blood T cell repertoires in COVID-19. Profiled with immunoSEQ multiplex PCR; TCRdb holds only in-frame clones, not every one. The sample has around 260,000 clones; around 87% are singletons. The sequencing input was peripheral blood. These receptors came from a woman aged 45 to 65 with acute or convalescent COVID-19. The CDR3 runs from the conserved cysteine through the conserved F or W. The D gene is left open where the match is weak. Expanded clones get a size class; other rows say once, few or many, or leave the size out.

D: TRBD1
J: TRBJ1-6
size: .
V: TRBV28
CDR3: CASSSGTGYNSPLHF
DNA: TGTGCCAGCAGCAGTGGGACAGGGTATAATTCACCCCTCCACTTT

D: .
J: TRBJ1-2
size: few
V: TRBV4-2
CDR3: CASSQDQGGGLGYTF
DNA: TGTGCCAGCAGCCAAGATCAGGGAGGGGGTCTTGGCTACACCTTC

D: TRBD1
J: TRBJ1-1
size: .
V: TRBV7-2
CDR3: CASSTTGGTEAFF
DNA: TGTGCCAGCAGCACGACAGGGGGCACTGAAGCTTTCTTT

D: .
J: TRBJ1-2
size: .
V: TRBV12-3/TRBV12-4
CDR3: CASSLNLLTGYTF
DNA: TGTGCCAGCAGTCTCAACCTTCTGACAGGCTACACCTTC

D: .
J: TRBJ1-6
size: .
V: TRBV2
CDR3: CASSDRSRTLHF
DNA: TGTGCCAGCAGTGACCGGAGTCGGACCCTCCACTTT

D: .
J: TRBJ1-4
size: .
V: TRBV27
CDR3: CASSPSPYERPGEKLFF
DNA: TGTGCCAGCAGTCCATCCCCCTATGAGAGGCCTGGCGAAAAACTGTTTTTT

D: .
J: TRBJ1-1
size: .
V: TRBV28
CDR3: CASSLTDPAPEAFF
DNA: TGTGCCAGCAGTTTGACAGATCCGGCCCCCGAAGCTTTCTTT

D: .
J: TRBJ2-5
size: .
V: TRBV25-1
CDR3: CASSETGKKAETQYF
DNA: TGTGCCAGCAGTGAAACAGGCAAGAAGGCAGAGACCCAGTACTTC

D: TRBD2
J: TRBJ2-3
size: .
V: TRBV7-3
CDR3: CASSRGLAGGTDTQYF
DNA: TGTGCCAGCAGCCGAGGACTAGCGGGAGGCACAGATACGCAGTATTTT

D: TRBD1
J: TRBJ2-7
size: .
V: TRBV10-1
CDR3: CASSEKQGGSYEQYF
DNA: TGCGCCAGCAGTGAGAAACAGGGGGGATCCTACGAGCAGTACTTC

D: TRBD1
J: TRBJ1-2
size: .
V: TRBV27
CDR3: CASSHRDSRNYGYTF
DNA: TGTGCCAGCAGTCACCGGGACAGCCGTAACTATGGCTACACCTTC